The subject of this entry is one T cell receptor (beta chain). The target antigen is unknown. TCRdb's table, derived via immunoSEQ multiplex PCR, lists solely in-frame clones and lacks some. The table lists 90,000 to 140,000 clones, roughly 89% of them singletons. This CDR3 contains 13 residues. V shed 2 bases, J shed 5 bases, and the junction held 2 bases outside the gene matches. Germline V gene data show CDR1 as LGHDT and CDR2 as YNNKEL (reference sequence). This entry belongs to a study of T cell responses to AZD1222 COVID-19 vaccine. Study findings and constraints: Reportedly, nearly half the spike-specific TCRs target unmutated variant regions.

The starting material was peripheral blood, obtained 28 days after the second AZD1222 dose. The chain recombines TRBV3-1 (or the pseudogene TRBV3-2) with TRBJ1-1, with TRBD1 matching over 7 bases. This TCR was sampled from an adult who received the AZD1222 COVID-19 vaccine. CDR3 DNA sequence: TGTGCCAGCAGCCAAATGACAGGGACTGAAGCTTTCTTT. Translating it yields CASSQMTGTEAFF.